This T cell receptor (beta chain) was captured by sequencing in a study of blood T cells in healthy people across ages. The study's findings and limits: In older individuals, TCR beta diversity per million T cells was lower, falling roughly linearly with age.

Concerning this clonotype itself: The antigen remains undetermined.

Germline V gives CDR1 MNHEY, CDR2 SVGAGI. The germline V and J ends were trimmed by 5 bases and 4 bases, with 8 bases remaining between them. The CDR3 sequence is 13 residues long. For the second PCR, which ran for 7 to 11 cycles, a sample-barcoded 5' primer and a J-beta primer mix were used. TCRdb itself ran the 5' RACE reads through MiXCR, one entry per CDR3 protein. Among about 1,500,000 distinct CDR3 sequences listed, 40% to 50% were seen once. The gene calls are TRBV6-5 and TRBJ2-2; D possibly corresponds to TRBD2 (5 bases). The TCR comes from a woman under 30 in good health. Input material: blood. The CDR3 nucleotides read TGTGCCAGCAGTACGGGGTCCACCGGGGAGCTGTTTTTT. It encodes CASSTGSTGELFF.